The rows below give T cell receptor beta chains drawn from one sample of a study of T cell responses to AZD1222 COVID-19 vaccine. Some clones are missing from TCRdb's copy, which holds only in-frame ones; the method was immunoSEQ multiplex PCR. The repertoire includes over 120,000 clones, 85% to 95% of them detected once, and around 12% sits in the top ten. The sequencing used peripheral blood, collected after recovery from COVID-19. Source of these receptors: an adult who had recovered from COVID-19. The CDR3 runs from the conserved cysteine through the conserved F or W. D genes are given only for firm matches. Clone size is stated in some rows and not others, as once, few, many or a class when expanded.

d_call,clone_size,j_call,v_call,cdr3_aa,cdr3_nt
TRBD2,-,TRBJ2-7,TRBV11-2,CASSPWREGGEQYF,TGTGCCAGCAGCCCCTGGCGGGAGGGCGGCGAGCAGTACTTC
-,-,TRBJ1-5,TRBV19,CASSHPRRSNQPQHF,TGTGCCAGTAGTCACCCCCGTCGAAGCAATCAGCCCCAGCATTTT
TRBD1,-,TRBJ1-1,TRBV6-6,CASSYSPGGNTEAFF,TGTGCCAGCAGTTACTCGCCAGGGGGGAACACTGAAGCTTTCTTT
-,-,TRBJ1-1,TRBV19,CASSMGSNTEAFF,TGTGCCAGTAGTATGGGCTCAAACACTGAAGCTTTCTTT
TRBD2,-,TRBJ2-3,TRBV29-1,CSVEVPGLARDTQYF,TGCAGCGTTGAGGTCCCGGGACTAGCTAGGGATACGCAGTATTTT
-,-,TRBJ1-5,TRBV11-2,CASSLHIYQPQHF,TGTGCCAGCAGCTTACATATTTATCAGCCCCAGCATTTT
-,-,TRBJ2-7,TRBV28,CASSLSPKYEQYF,TGTGCCAGCAGTTTATCCCCCAAGTACGAGCAGTACTTC
TRBD2,-,TRBJ2-7,TRBV5-4,CASSLSSGTGEQYF,TGTGCCAGCAGCTTGAGTAGCGGGACGGGCGAGCAGTACTTC
TRBD2,-,TRBJ2-5,TRBV28,CASSFPSGVYQETQYF,TGTGCCAGCAGTTTTCCTAGCGGAGTGTACCAAGAGACCCAGTACTTC
-,-,TRBJ2-7,TRBV30,CAWSQGAPYEQYF,TGTGCCTGGAGTCAAGGGGCACCATACGAGCAGTACTTC
-,once,TRBJ2-5,TRBV12-3/TRBV12-4,CASSLLAQETQYF,TGTGCCAGCAGTTTACTGGCGCAAGAGACCCAGTACTTC
-,-,TRBJ1-3,TRBV27,CASSHDFGNTIYF,TGTGCCAGCAGTCACGACTTTGGAAACACCATATATTTT
-,-,TRBJ1-1,TRBV14,CASSQGFMGNTEAFF,TGTGCCAGCAGCCAAGGCTTCATGGGGAACACTGAAGCTTTCTTT
-,-,TRBJ2-7,TRBV27,CASHETPYEQYF,TGTGCCAGTCACGAAACCCCCTACGAGCAGTACTTC
-,few,TRBJ1-6,TRBV7-3,CASSWDGYNSPLHF,TGTGCCAGCAGCTGGGATGGTTATAATTCACCCCTCCACTTT
TRBD1,-,TRBJ1-2,TRBV6-1,CASSDRPGTGDYGYTF,TGTGCCAGCAGTGATCGTCCCGGGACAGGGGACTATGGCTACACCTTC
TRBD1,once,TRBJ2-7,TRBV2,CASRHQGATDGEQYF,TGTGCCAGCAGACACCAGGGGGCGACGGATGGAGAGCAGTACTTC
-,-,TRBJ2-7,TRBV12-3/TRBV12-4,CASMRGVTYEQYF,TGTGCCAGCATGAGGGGGGTCACCTACGAGCAGTACTTC
-,once,TRBJ1-6,TRBV5-4,CASSLRRGISSYNSPLHF,TGTGCCAGCAGCTTGCGGAGGGGGATAAGTTCCTATAATTCACCCCTCCACTTT
TRBD1,-,TRBJ2-7,TRBV9,CASSVGGTGTTYEQYF,TGTGCCAGCAGCGTAGGGGGGACAGGGACAACCTACGAGCAGTACTTC
TRBD1,-,TRBJ2-7,TRBV6-5,CASSYGDRSKQYF,TGTGCCAGCAGCTACGGGGACAGGTCCAAGCAGTACTTC
-,once,TRBJ1-5,TRBV15,CATSTRRGGGGLSNQPQHF,TGTGCCACCAGCACCAGACGCGGTGGGGGGGGACTAAGCAATCAGCCCCAGCATTTT
TRBD1,-,TRBJ2-1,TRBV7-9,CASSLKVTGGQFYNEQFF,TGTGCCAGCAGCTTAAAAGTGACAGGGGGCCAATTTTACAATGAGCAGTTCTTC
-,-,TRBJ2-1,TRBV7-2,CASSLGSYNEQFF,TGTGCCAGCAGCTTGGGCTCCTACAATGAGCAGTTCTTC
TRBD1,-,TRBJ2-2,TRBV5-1,CASSLGQSPGELFF,TGCGCCAGCAGCCTGGGACAGTCCCCCGGGGAGCTGTTTTTT
TRBD1,-,TRBJ2-2,TRBV27,CASSLLQGAIGELFF,TGTGCCAGCAGTTTATTACAGGGGGCAATCGGGGAGCTGTTTTTT
-,-,TRBJ2-5,TRBV13,CASSLWGLETQYF,TGTGCCAGCAGCTTATGGGGGTTAGAGACCCAGTACTTC
-,-,TRBJ1-5,TRBV3-1/TRBV3-2,CASSLGNSNQPQHF,TGTGCCAGCAGCCTGGGAAATAGCAATCAGCCCCAGCATTTT